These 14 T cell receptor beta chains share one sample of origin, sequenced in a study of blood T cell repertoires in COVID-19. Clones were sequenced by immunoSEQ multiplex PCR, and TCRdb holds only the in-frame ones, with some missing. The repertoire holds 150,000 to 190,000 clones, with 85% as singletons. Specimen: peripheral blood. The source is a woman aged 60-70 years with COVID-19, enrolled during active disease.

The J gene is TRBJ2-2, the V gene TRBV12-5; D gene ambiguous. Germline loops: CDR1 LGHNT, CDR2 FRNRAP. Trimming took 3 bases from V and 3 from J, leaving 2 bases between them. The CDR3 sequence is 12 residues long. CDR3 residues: CASGFYTGELFF. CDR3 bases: TGTGCTAGTGGTTTCTACACCGGGGAGCTGTTTTTT.

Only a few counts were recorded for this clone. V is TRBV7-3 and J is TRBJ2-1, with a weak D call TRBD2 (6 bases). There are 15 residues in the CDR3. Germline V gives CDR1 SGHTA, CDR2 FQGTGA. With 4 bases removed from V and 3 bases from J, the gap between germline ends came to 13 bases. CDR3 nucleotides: TGTGCCAGCAGCTACACCGCGGGGCACTACAATGAGCAGTTCTTC. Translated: CASSYTAGHYNEQFF. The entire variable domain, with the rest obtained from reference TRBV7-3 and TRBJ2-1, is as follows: GAGVSQTPSNKVTEKGKYVELRCDPISGHTALYWYRQSLGQGPEFLIYFQGTGAADDSGLPNDRFFAVRPEGSVSTLKIQRTERGDSAVYLCASSYTAGHYNEQFFGPGTRLTVL.

DNA of the CDR3: TGCGCCAGTAGAAGGGACAGGGGTTTAAACACTGAAGCTTTCTTT. Translating gives CASRRDRGLNTEAFF. This chain uses TRBV10-1 with TRBJ1-1; 10 bases are shared with TRBD1. This CDR3 comprises 15 residues. V lost 9 bases, J lost 2 bases, and 9 bases stayed unmatched. Germline lookup yields CDR1 WNHNN and CDR2 SYGVQD (reference sequence).

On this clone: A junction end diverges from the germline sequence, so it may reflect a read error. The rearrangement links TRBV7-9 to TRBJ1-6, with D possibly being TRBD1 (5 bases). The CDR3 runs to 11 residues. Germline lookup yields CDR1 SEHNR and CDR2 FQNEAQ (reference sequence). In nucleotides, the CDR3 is TGTGCCAGCAGCTTATTACAGGAACTTAACTTT. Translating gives CASSLLQELNF. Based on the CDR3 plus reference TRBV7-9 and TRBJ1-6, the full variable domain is DTGVSQNPRHKITKRGQNVTFRCDPISEHNRLYWYRQTLGQGPEFLTYFQNEAQLEKSRLLSDRFSAERPKGSFSTLEIQRTEQGDSAMYLCASSLLQELNFGNGTRLTVT.

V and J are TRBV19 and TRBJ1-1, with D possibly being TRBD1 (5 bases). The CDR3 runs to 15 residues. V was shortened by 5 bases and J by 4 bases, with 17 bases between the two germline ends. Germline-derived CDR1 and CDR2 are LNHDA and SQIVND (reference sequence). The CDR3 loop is CASSPDSGAGTEAFF. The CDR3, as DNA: TGTGCCAGTAGTCCTGACAGTGGGGCTGGCACTGAAGCTTTCTTT. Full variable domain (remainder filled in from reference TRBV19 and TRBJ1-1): DGGITQSPKYLFRKEGQNVTLSCEQNLNHDAMYWYRQDPGQGLRLIYYSQIVNDFQKGDIAEGYSVSREKKESFPLTVTSAQKNPTAFYLCASSPDSGAGTEAFFGQGTRLTVV.

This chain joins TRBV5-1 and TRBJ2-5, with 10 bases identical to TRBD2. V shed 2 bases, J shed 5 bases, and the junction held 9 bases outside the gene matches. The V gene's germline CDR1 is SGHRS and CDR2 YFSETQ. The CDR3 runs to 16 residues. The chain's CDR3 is CASSLSPSGRGETQYF. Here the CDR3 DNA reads TGCGCCAGCAGCTTAAGTCCTAGCGGGAGAGGGGAGACCCAGTACTTC.

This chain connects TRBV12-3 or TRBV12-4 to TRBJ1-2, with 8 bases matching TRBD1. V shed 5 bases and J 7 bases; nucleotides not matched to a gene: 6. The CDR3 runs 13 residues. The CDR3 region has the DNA TGTGCCAGCAGTCTGGACAGGGATTCTGGCTACACCTTC. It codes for CASSLDRDSGYTF.

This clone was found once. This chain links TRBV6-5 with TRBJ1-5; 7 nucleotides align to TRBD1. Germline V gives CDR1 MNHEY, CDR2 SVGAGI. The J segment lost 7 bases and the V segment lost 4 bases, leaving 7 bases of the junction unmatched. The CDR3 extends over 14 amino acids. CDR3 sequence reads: CASSSEQGRQPQHF. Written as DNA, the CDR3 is TGTGCCAGCAGTTCCGAACAGGGGCGGCAGCCCCAGCATTTT.

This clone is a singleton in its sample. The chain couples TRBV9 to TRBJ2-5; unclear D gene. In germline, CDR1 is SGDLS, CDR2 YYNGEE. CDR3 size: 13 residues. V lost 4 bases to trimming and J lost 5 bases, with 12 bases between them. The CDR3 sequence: CASSLSHEETQYF. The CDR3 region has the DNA TGTGCCAGCAGCCTAAGCCATGAGGAGACCCAGTACTTC.

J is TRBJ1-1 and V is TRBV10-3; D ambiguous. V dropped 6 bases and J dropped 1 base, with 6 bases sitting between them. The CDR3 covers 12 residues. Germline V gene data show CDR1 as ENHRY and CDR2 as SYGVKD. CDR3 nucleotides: TGTGCCATCAGGGGAGAGAACACTGAAGCTTTCTTT. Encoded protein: CAIRGENTEAFF.

The CDR3 DNA reads as TGTGCCACCAGCAGAGATGAAAATAGCTGGGAGACCCAGTACTTC. Its protein is CATSRDENSWETQYF. The chain carries TRBV15 and TRBJ2-5, with D unresolved. Per the germline V gene, CDR1 is LNHNV and CDR2 is YYDKDF (reference sequence). The V and J ends lost 0 bases and 5 bases respectively, with 13 bases between them. The CDR3 contains 15 residues.

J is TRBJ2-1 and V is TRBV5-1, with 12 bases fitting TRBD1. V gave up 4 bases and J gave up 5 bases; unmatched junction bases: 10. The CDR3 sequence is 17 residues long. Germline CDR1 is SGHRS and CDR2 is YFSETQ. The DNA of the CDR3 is TGCGCCAGCAGCCCTGGGACAGGGGGCAAGAATGACAATGAGCAGTTCTTC. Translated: CASSPGTGGKNDNEQFF.

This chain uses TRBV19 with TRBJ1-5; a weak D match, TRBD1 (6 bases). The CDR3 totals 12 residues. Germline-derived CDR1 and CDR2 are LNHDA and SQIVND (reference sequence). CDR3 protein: CATRDTNQPQHF. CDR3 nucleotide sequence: TGTGCTACACGGGACACAAATCAGCCCCAGCATTTT.

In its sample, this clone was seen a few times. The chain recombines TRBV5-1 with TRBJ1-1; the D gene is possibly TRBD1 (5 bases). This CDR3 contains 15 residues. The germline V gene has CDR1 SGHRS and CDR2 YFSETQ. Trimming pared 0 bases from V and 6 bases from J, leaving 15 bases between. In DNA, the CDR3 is TGCGCCAGCAGCTTGGTTTCAGGGCCTATGGCTGAAGCTTTCTTT. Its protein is CASSLVSGPMAEAFF.